This T cell receptor beta chain was captured in a study of memory CD4+ T cells and cytomegalovirus serostatus. As for the study in general: Of the healthy Belgian adults, eight or nine were CMV seropositive and 24 seronegative.

CDR3 size: 10 residues. Germline CDR1 and CDR2: DFQATT and SNEGSKA (reference sequence). The sort gate was single viable CD3+CD4+CD8-CD45RO+ cells for memory CD4+ T cells. Original analysis: After removing out-of-frame reads, 2 million to 2.5 million distinct TCRbeta sequences remained. This table comes from immunoSEQ multiplex PCR, and its TCRdb copy is limited to in-frame clones, with some not included. V, J and clone size are taken as reported in that table, and D and trimming were inferred from the DNA itself. The profile covers around 25,000 clones, with around 76% appearing a single time and over 1% taken by the ten largest.

The V call is TRBV20-1, the J call TRBJ1-2; D is undetermined. The TCR originated in an adult in good health and CMV-seronegative. The sequenced sample was memory CD4+ T cells from blood. The CDR3 DNA is TGCAGCGCTCCTTACTATGGCTACACCTTC. It encodes CSAPYYGYTF.